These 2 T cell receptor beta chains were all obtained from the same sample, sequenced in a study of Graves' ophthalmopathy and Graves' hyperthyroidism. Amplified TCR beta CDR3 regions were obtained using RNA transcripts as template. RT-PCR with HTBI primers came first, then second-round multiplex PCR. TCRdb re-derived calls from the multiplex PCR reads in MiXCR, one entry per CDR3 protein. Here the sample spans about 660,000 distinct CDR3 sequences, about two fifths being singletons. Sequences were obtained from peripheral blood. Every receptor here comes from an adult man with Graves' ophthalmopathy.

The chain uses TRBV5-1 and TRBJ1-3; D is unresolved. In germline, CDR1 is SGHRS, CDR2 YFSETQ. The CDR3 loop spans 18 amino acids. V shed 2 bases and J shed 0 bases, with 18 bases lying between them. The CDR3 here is CASSFGAPRANSGNTIYF. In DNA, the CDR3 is TGCGCCAGCAGCTTCGGTGCGCCGCGGGCGAACTCTGGAAACACCATATATTTT.

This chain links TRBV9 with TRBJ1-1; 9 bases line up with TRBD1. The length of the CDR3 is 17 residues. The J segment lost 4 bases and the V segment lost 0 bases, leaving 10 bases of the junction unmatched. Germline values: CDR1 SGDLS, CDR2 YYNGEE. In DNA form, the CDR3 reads TGTGCCAGCAGCGTAGAGCCCCGTAGGGACAGGGCCACTGAAGCTTTCTTT. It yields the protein CASSVEPRRDRATEAFF.